The 7 T cell receptor beta chains reported below all come from one sample, sequenced in a study of T cell responses to AZD1222 COVID-19 vaccine. The method was immunoSEQ multiplex PCR; TCRdb's version includes in-frame clones alone and lacks a portion of them. Of 57,000 or so clones listed, over 70% are singletons. The sample was peripheral blood, taken on day 0 of AZD1222 vaccination. The receptors stem from an adult in good health.

This clone has only a few counts. The V gene is TRBV11-2, the J gene TRBJ1-2; 7 bases fit TRBD1. Germline lookup yields CDR1 SGHAT and CDR2 FQNNGV. There are 11 residues in the CDR3. The V and J ends lost 7 bases and 8 bases, in that order; junction bases with no gene match: 4. CDR3 nucleotides: TGTGCCAGCACCCAGGGGGAAGGCTACACCTTC. Translated, it gives CASTQGEGYTF.

The chain carries TRBV7-8 and TRBJ1-5; perhaps TRBD1 as D (6 bases). V was shortened by 5 bases and J by 10 bases, with 15 bases between the two germline ends. The CDR3 runs 13 residues. CDR1 is SGHVS and CDR2 is FQNEAQ in the germline V gene. CDR3: CASSTGQKRPQHF. Here the CDR3 DNA reads TGTGCCAGCAGCACCGGACAGAAGCGACCCCAGCATTTT. Full variable domain (outside the CDR3, taken from reference TRBV7-8 and TRBJ1-5): GAGVSQSPRYKVAKRGQDVALRCDPISGHVSLFWYQQALGQGPEFLTYFQNEAQLDKSGLPSDRFFAERPEGSVSTLKIQRTQQEDSAVYLCASSTGQKRPQHFGDGTRLSIL.

This clone was counted between two and nine times. The chain combines TRBV7-3 with TRBJ1-5; tentatively, D is TRBD1 (5 bases). The CDR3 is 13 residues long. Trimming removed 11 bases from V and 5 bases from J, with 16 bases in between. Germline V CDR1 and CDR2: SGHTA, FQGTGA. The CDR3 loop reads CASAAGVDQPQHF. For the CDR3, the DNA is TGTGCCTCAGCAGCGGGGGTGGATCAGCCCCAGCATTTT.

This rearrangement joins TRBV11-2 to TRBJ2-7; 9 nucleotides line up with TRBD1. In germline, CDR1 is SGHAT, CDR2 FQNNGV. Unmatched junction bases numbered 9, after V lost 9 bases and J lost 3 bases. The CDR3 has 14 residues. The CDR3 coding sequence is TGTGCCAGTATGCCGGGACAGGGTGGCTACGAGCAGTACTTC. Residues: CASMPGQGGYEQYF.

This chain joins TRBV7-2 and TRBJ2-2; 7 bases agree with TRBD1. Germline V lookup: CDR1 SGHTA, CDR2 FQGNSA. V was pared by 2 bases and J by 5 bases, with 5 bases of the junction left unmatched. This CDR3 is 15 amino acids long. DNA for the CDR3: TGTGCCAGCAGCTTACAGGGGGTGATGACCGGGGAGCTGTTTTTT. It is translated as CASSLQGVMTGELFF.

A remark on this clone: Here the CDR3 omits its conserved ending phenylalanine or tryptophan, so a read error is the likely source. No DNA is shown, since the ends of the CDR3 on it are uncertain; the CDR3 is the one TCRdb lists. The chain joins TRBV5-8 to TRBJ1-2. Both ends counted, the CDR3 spans 9 residues. Germline values: CDR1 SGHTS, CDR2 YDEGEE. This CDR3 is CASSLMEGY.

The rearrangement joins TRBV2 to TRBJ1-5; 11 nucleotides line up with TRBD1. The V segment lost 7 bases and the J segment 9 bases; nucleotides outside the gene matches: 11. The germline gives CDR1 SNHLY, CDR2 FYNNEI. The CDR3 spans 15 residues. This CDR3 reads CASNSGQGGQGPQHF. In DNA, the CDR3 is TGTGCCAGCAATTCGGGACAGGGGGGTCAAGGGCCCCAGCATTTT. The complete variable domain, with remaining parts taken from reference TRBV2 and TRBJ1-5, reads EPEVTQTPSHQVTQMGQEVILRCVPISNHLYFYWYRQILGQKVEFLVSFYNNEISEKSEIFDDQFSVERPDGSNFTLKIRSTKLEDSAMYFCASNSGQGGQGPQHFGDGTRLSIL.